This T cell receptor (beta chain) was profiled in a study of regulatory T cells in long-lasting Graves disease. Time point indicated: newly diagnosed GD, antithyroid drugs for less than 3 months. Preparation of the TCR library used RNA extracted from PBMCs. From an endocrinology department in Xi'an, China, came the patients. To make TCR beta libraries, researchers used iRepertoire HTBI primers and Arm-PCR of CDR3 regions. TCRdb reprocessed the multiplex PCR reads via MiXCR and lists one record per CDR3 protein. The sample includes roughly 420,000 distinct CDR3 sequences, around 15% seen only once; the top ten take about 15%. This clonotype was seen many times. The V end was cut by 2 bases, the J end by 0 bases, with 8 bases between. There are 13 residues in the CDR3. Germline V CDR1 and CDR2: SQVTM, ANQGSEA. These data also formed part of another study, on T cells in Graves' hyperthyroidism and ophthalmopathy.

The chain combines TRBV29-1 with TRBJ2-7, with D possibly being TRBD2 (6 bases). Sequencing used peripheral blood mononuclear cells (PBMCs), obtained at new diagnosis, from a patient treated with antithyroid drugs. This TCR came from a woman aged 50 to 60 with Graves disease. CDR3 nucleotides: TGCAGCGTTGAAATCGGGAGCTCCTACGAGCAGTACTTC. Translating gives CSVEIGSSYEQYF.